These 26 T cell receptor beta chains were sequenced from one sample in a study of blood T cell repertoires in COVID-19. The data were produced by immunoSEQ multiplex PCR, yet TCRdb's version contains in-frame clones alone and is incomplete. This repertoire shows about 400,000 clones, 88% found once; its top ten account for 2% to 2.5%. The sample taken for sequencing was PBMCs or T cells enriched from blood (not recorded which). The receptors originated from a woman in her thirties or forties with acute COVID-19.

This chain uses TRBV3-1 (or the pseudogene TRBV3-2) with TRBJ1-3, with D perhaps TRBD1 (5 bases). V shed 0 bases and J shed 5 bases, with 8 bases lying between them. CDR1 is LGHDT, CDR2 YNNKEL, per germline (reference sequence). The CDR3 consists of 14 residues. CDR3 loop: CASSQEQGRNTIYF. The CDR3 nucleotides are TGTGCCAGCAGCCAAGAGCAGGGCCGAAACACCATATATTTT.

The rearrangement links TRBV19 to TRBJ1-2; TRBD1 matches at 10 bases. J gave up 14 bases and V 3 bases, and 12 bases lay outside the gene matches. This CDR3 spans 14 amino acids. CDR1 and CDR2 (germline): LNHDA, SQIVND (reference sequence). The chain's CDR3 is CASSIPGTGVSLTF. The CDR3 nucleotides are TGTGCCAGTAGTATCCCCGGGACAGGGGTATCTTTAACCTTC.

This clone was observed a single time. This chain links TRBV7-4 with TRBJ1-2; no firm D call. The V end lost 4 bases, the J end lost 8 bases, and 38 bases lay between the germline ends. The V gene's germline CDR1 is SGHVT and CDR2 SQSDAQ. The CDR3 runs 21 residues. As DNA, the CDR3 is TGTGCCAGCAGCTCGTTACGCCCATCATCCCCGCACAGTCACGCGTCGTACGGCTACACCTTC. It codes for CASSSLRPSSPHSHASYGYTF.

The V and J genes are TRBV15 and TRBJ2-5; D unclear. The CDR3 spans 13 residues. The germline gives CDR1 LNHNV, CDR2 YYDKDF (reference sequence). The V and J ends lost 1 base and 3 bases respectively, with 6 bases between them. The CDR3 here is CATSRAVEETQYF. CDR3 nucleotide sequence: TGTGCCACCAGCAGAGCCGTCGAAGAGACCCAGTACTTC.

The CDR3 reads CASRPGQSNQPQHF. In DNA form, the CDR3 reads TGTGCCTCCAGACCGGGACAGAGCAATCAGCCCCAGCATTTT. The chain is built from TRBV6-5 and TRBJ1-5, with 7 positions matching TRBD1. Germline V gene lookup returns CDR1 MNHEY and CDR2 SVGAGI. The trim removed 11 bases at V and 1 base at J, leaving 8 bases unmatched. This CDR3 contains 14 residues.

The gene calls are TRBV11-3 and TRBJ2-7; 7 nucleotides agree with TRBD2. Germline V gives CDR1 SGHNT, CDR2 YENEEA. This CDR3 region has 13 residues. Trimming removed 5 bases from V and 2 bases from J; junction bases left unmatched: 3. CDR3 loop: CASSVGGAYEQYF. The CDR3 DNA is TGTGCCAGCAGCGTGGGGGGGGCCTACGAGCAGTACTTC. Full variable domain (rest looked up from reference TRBV11-3 and TRBJ2-7): EAGVVQSPRYKIIEKKQPVAFWCNPISGHNTLYWYLQNLGQGPELLIRYENEEAVDDSQLPKDRFSAERLKGVDSTLKIQPAELGDSAVYLCASSVGGAYEQYFGPGTRLTVT.

This clone was counted only a few times. V and J are TRBV5-8 and TRBJ2-5, with 8 bases that match TRBD1. From germline, CDR1 is SGHTS and CDR2 YDEGEE. The CDR3 contains 14 residues. The trim removed 5 bases at V and 5 bases at J, leaving 8 bases unmatched. The CDR3 sequence is CASRETGAGETQYF. The CDR3 nucleotides are TGTGCCAGCAGAGAGACAGGGGCGGGGGAGACCCAGTACTTC.

This rearrangement joins TRBV9 to TRBJ2-7, with 9 bases identical to TRBD1. The germline gives CDR1 SGDLS, CDR2 YYNGEE. Germline trimming cut 4 bases from V and 6 bases from J; bases unmatched to any gene: 14. The CDR3 covers 16 residues. The CDR3 DNA is TGTGCCAGCAGCCTCACTGCCGGGACAGGGACTGGCGAGCAGTACTTC. It is translated as CASSLTAGTGTGEQYF.

The count of this clone is one. The chain couples TRBV23-1 to TRBJ1-5, with D possibly matching TRBD1 (5 bases). TRBV23-1 is designated an ORF whose function remains uncertain. Trimming left V 3 bases short and J 5 bases short, with 11 bases between. The CDR3 contains 14 residues. The CDR3 loop reads CASSHQGVDQPQHF. The DNA of the CDR3 is TGCGCCAGCAGTCATCAAGGGGTGGATCAGCCCCAGCATTTT.

This clone was seen a handful of times. The rearrangement links TRBV30 to TRBJ2-3, with D maybe TRBD1 (6 bases). This CDR3 has 13 residues. Trimming shortened V by 3 bases and J by 4 bases, and 11 bases separated the two germline ends. The germline gives CDR1 GTSNPN, CDR2 SVGIG (reference sequence). This chain's CDR3 is CAWRAGAADTQYF. CDR3 in DNA: TGTGCCTGGAGGGCAGGGGCGGCAGATACGCAGTATTTT.

The rearrangement uses TRBV29-1 and TRBJ1-2; TRBD1 might be the D (6 bases). Deletions cut 2 bases from V and 6 bases from J, with 10 bases between. This CDR3 contains 12 residues. Germline assignment: CDR1 SQVTM and CDR2 ANQGSEA. CDR3 region: CSVESGDDGYTF. The CDR3 DNA sequence: TGCAGCGTTGAATCAGGGGATGATGGCTACACCTTC.

This chain links TRBV11-2 with TRBJ2-5; tentative D call: TRBD1 (5 bases). CDR1 SGHAT and CDR2 FQNNGV come from the germline V gene. Trimming stripped 2 bases from V and 5 bases from J, with 6 bases between. CDR3 length equals 12 residues. The CDR3 region is CASSLRGETQYF. The CDR3 DNA reads as TGTGCCAGCAGCTTAAGGGGTGAGACCCAGTACTTC.

The chain is built from TRBV5-1 and TRBJ1-3; TRBD1 is a possible D gene (5 bases). V lost 0 bases, J lost 0 bases, and 10 bases lay in between. This CDR3 has 16 amino acids. The germline V gene has CDR1 SGHRS and CDR2 YFSETQ. The DNA of the CDR3 is TGCGCCAGCAGCTTGGTACAGGCCACCTCTGGAAACACCATATATTTT. It specifies CASSLVQATSGNTIYF.

This clone has only one observation. V and J are TRBV30 and TRBJ1-2; 7 positions agree with TRBD1. The CDR3 spans 14 residues. V lost 1 base and J lost 0; bases outside the gene matches: 2. CDR1 is GTSNPN and CDR2 is SVGIG in the germline V gene (reference sequence). The CDR3, as DNA: TGTGCCTGGAGTGGGACAGGAACTAACTATGGCTACACCTTC. It translates to CAWSGTGTNYGYTF.

The V and J genes are TRBV30 and TRBJ1-6; the D gene is possibly TRBD1 (5 bases). Per the germline V gene, CDR1 is GTSNPN and CDR2 is SVGIG (reference sequence). V gave up 1 base and J gave up 7 bases, with 17 bases separating them. CDR3 length: 16 amino acids. DNA of the CDR3: TGTGCCTGGAGTGCGCATTGGGGGGACTCAAATTCACCCCTCCACTTT. Translating it yields CAWSAHWGDSNSPLHF.

The chain links TRBV10-3 to TRBJ2-2, with TRBD2 matching 11 bases. The germline CDR1 and CDR2 sequences are ENHRY and SYGVKD. This CDR3 spans 15 amino acids. Trimming at V came to 4 bases and at J to 7 bases, leaving 5 bases not matched to a gene. The DNA for the CDR3 is TGTGCCATCAGTGGCCTACTAGCGGGGGTCGGGGAGCTGTTTTTT. This sequence encodes CAISGLLAGVGELFF.

This CDR3 reads CAWSPRGNTEAFF. The CDR3 coding sequence is TGTGCCTGGAGTCCACGGGGGAACACTGAAGCTTTCTTT. V gene TRBV30 combines with J gene TRBJ1-1; D is unresolved. The CDR3 covers 13 residues. Deletions cut 2 bases from V and 1 base from J, with 8 bases between. CDR1 is GTSNPN, CDR2 SVGIG, per germline (reference sequence).

The J gene is TRBJ2-1, the V gene TRBV18; 13 nucleotides line up with TRBD2. The ends lost 2 bases at V and 10 bases at J; junction bases unmatched: 5. This CDR3 has 15 residues. In germline, CDR1 is KGHSH, CDR2 LQKENI. The chain's CDR3 is CASSPRGLAGVEQFF. The CDR3 DNA reads as TGTGCCAGCTCACCAAGAGGACTAGCGGGGGTAGAGCAGTTCTTC.

The gene calls are TRBV2 and TRBJ1-4; 9 nucleotides line up with TRBD1. V shed 7 bases and J 8 bases; nucleotides not matched to a gene: 11. There are 15 residues in the CDR3. Looked up from germline, CDR1 is SNHLY and CDR2 is FYNNEI. CDR3 bases: TGTGCCAGCAACCGGGGACAGGGCGGTAGGGAAAAACTGTTTTTT. Residues: CASNRGQGGREKLFF.

The V gene is TRBV7-8, the J gene TRBJ2-5; 7 nucleotides line up with TRBD2. Germline V CDR1 and CDR2: SGHVS, FQNEAQ. The J segment lost 5 bases and the V segment lost 1 base, leaving 7 bases of the junction unmatched. The CDR3 spans 15 residues. The CDR3 nucleotides are TGTGCCAGCAGCTTAGGACCCGGGGGGAGGGAGACCCAGTACTTC. Protein sequence: CASSLGPGGRETQYF.

The chain joins TRBV24-1 to TRBJ1-2; no reliable D call. The germline CDR1 and CDR2 sequences are KGHDR and SFDVKD. The CDR3 covers 11 residues. The ends were cut back, 7 bases at V and 6 bases at J, with 8 bases in the middle. The CDR3 loop is CATSFANGYTF. CDR3 sequence (DNA): TGTGCCACCAGCTTCGCTAATGGCTACACCTTC.

The chain combines TRBV5-1 with TRBJ2-7; 13 bases line up with TRBD2. The CDR3 is 18 amino acids. V trimming: 4 bases; J trimming: 4 bases; junction bases outside the gene matches: 14. Germline V gene data show CDR1 as SGHRS and CDR2 as YFSETQ. The CDR3: CASSQGLAGAFKQYEQYF. Written as DNA, the CDR3 is TGCGCCAGCAGCCAAGGACTAGCGGGGGCCTTTAAACAATACGAGCAGTACTTC.

This rearrangement joins TRBV3-1 (or the pseudogene TRBV3-2) to TRBJ2-1; 14 nucleotides match TRBD2. Per germline, CDR1 LGHDT and CDR2 YNNKEL (reference sequence). The CDR3 is 16 amino acids. V shed 1 base and J 8 bases; nucleotides not matched to a gene: 4. The DNA for the CDR3 is TGTGCCAGCAGCCAAGGGACTAGCGGGGGGCCAGATGAGCAGTTCTTC. Its translation is CASSQGTSGGPDEQFF.

This clone was recorded only once. This chain joins TRBV30 and TRBJ1-1; D may be TRBD1 (6 bases). The CDR3 covers 14 residues. Germline V gene sequence: CDR1 GTSNPN, CDR2 SVGIG (reference sequence). V was clipped by 3 bases and J by 4 bases, with 15 bases between them. This chain's CDR3 is CAWRPPGASTEAFF. The CDR3 DNA reads as TGTGCCTGGAGGCCCCCAGGGGCCAGCACTGAAGCTTTCTTT.

This chain uses TRBV5-5 with TRBJ1-1; 12 bases agree with TRBD1. J lost 8 bases, V lost 3 bases, and 5 bases had no gene match. The CDR3 is made up of 14 amino acids. Germline CDR1 and CDR2: SGHKS and YYEKEE (reference sequence). The CDR3: CASSWVGTGGEAFF. CDR3 DNA sequence: TGTGCCAGCAGCTGGGTAGGGACAGGGGGCGAAGCTTTCTTT.

The J gene is TRBJ1-1, the V gene TRBV6-5; TRBD1 aligns across 7 bases. Trimming took 4 bases from V and 6 from J; bases not matched to a gene: 5. In germline, CDR1 is MNHEY, CDR2 SVGAGI. The CDR3 spans 13 residues. The CDR3 here is CASSFVQGSEAFF. DNA for the CDR3: TGTGCCAGCAGTTTCGTACAGGGGTCTGAAGCTTTCTTT.